The 5 T cell receptor beta chains below were found in one sample sequenced in a study of tumor and adjacent non-tumor tissue in lung cancer. Three rounds of nested PCR, following a modified ARM-PCR protocol, produced the TCRbeta library. Each CDR3 protein is one row after TCRdb ran MiXCR on the multiplex PCR reads. The profile shows fewer than 130,000 distinct CDR3 sequences, over 75% of them singletons. This sample's RNA came from whole unsorted tissue. Sequences were obtained from lung tumor tissue. Receptor source: a man in his 70s with non-small cell lung cancer.

In the case of this clonotype: This CDR3 is missing its conserved last phenylalanine or tryptophan, likely due to a read error. The chain has TRBV10-1 and TRBJ2-7, with D possibly being TRBD1 or TRBD2 (5 bases each). Germline V gives CDR1 WNHNN, CDR2 SYGVQD (reference sequence). V lost 5 bases and J lost 3, with 14 bases in between. The length of the CDR3 is 14 residues. The CDR3 sequence is CASSPGTVLYEQYL. The CDR3 DNA reads TGCGCCAGCAGTCCCGGGACGGTACTCTACGAGCAGTACTTG.

This sequence joins TRBV10-3 and TRBJ2-1, with 8 bases that match TRBD2. The CDR3 totals 16 residues. The germline V gene encodes CDR1 ENHRY and CDR2 SYGVKD. V trimming: 5 bases; J trimming: 4 bases; junction bases outside the gene matches: 10. The CDR3 bases are TGTGCCATCAGTTCCCACACTAGCGGAAGTTACAATGAGCAGTTCTTC. It is translated as CAISSHTSGSYNEQFF.

A note on this clonotype: Germline is not matched at one junction end, which may reflect a read error. V is TRBV11-2 and J is TRBJ2-3; D is uncertain. Germline lookup yields CDR1 SGHAT and CDR2 FQNNGV. This CDR3 is 16 amino acids long. As DNA, the CDR3 is TGTACCAGCAGCTTCTCGTCCGGGTATAGCACAGAAACGCAGTATTTT. This encodes CTSSFSSGYSTETQYF.

Note on this clonotype: A read error may produce the germline difference seen at one junction end. The rearrangement links TRBV29-1 to TRBJ1-1, with TRBD1 matching 8 bases. The CDR3 spans 12 residues. The germline gives CDR1 SQVTM, CDR2 ANQGSEA. The CDR3 region is CSVWGQDTETFF. In DNA form, the CDR3 reads TGCAGCGTCTGGGGACAGGACACTGAAACTTTCTTT.

About this clonotype: Likely a read error: the CDR3 ends without its conserved phenylalanine or tryptophan. J is TRBJ1-2 and V is TRBV5-4; D remains ambiguous. The CDR3 has 13 residues. Germline V gives CDR1 SGHNT, CDR2 YYREEE (reference sequence). Here the CDR3 DNA reads TGTGCCGGCAGCTTGGACGTTAACTATGATTACACCATC. It specifies CAGSLDVNYDYTI.